Listed below are T cell receptor beta chains from one sample, sequenced in a study of CD8+ T cells in alopecia areata. The repertoire was sequenced with immunoSEQ multiplex PCR; TCRdb's copy has only in-frame clones and lacks some. The sample consists of fewer than 250,000 clones, approximately 60% of them appearing once. The sample consisted of CD4+ T cells sorted from blood, taken at week 4, from a patient treated with tofacitinib. The receptor source for this set is a human donor with alopecia areata. CDR3s include the opening cysteine and the closing phenylalanine or tryptophan. The D gene is left open where the match is weak. The size entry is marked missing in some rows and otherwise reads once, few, many or a size class.

>12|TRBJ1-1|TRBV29-1|.|.
TGCAGCATGAGATCCGGGAACACTGAAGCTTTCTTT
CSMRSGNTEAFF
>12|TRBJ1-1|TRBV30|.|.
TGTGCCTGGACCTTTATGAACACTGAAGCTTTCTTT
CAWTFMNTEAFF
>15|TRBJ1-5|TRBV4-1|.|.
TGCGCCAGCAGCCAAGGGCCGGCAGGGGATCAGCCCCAGCATTTT
CASSQGPAGDQPQHF
>12|TRBJ2-2|TRBV6-5|few|.
TGTGCCAGCAGTTACCGGGGAGGGGAGCTGTTTTTT
CASSYRGGELFF
>12|TRBJ1-2|TRBV29-1|.|.
TGCAGCGTCCAGACAGAATACTATGGCTACACCTTC
CSVQTEYYGYTF
>16|TRBJ2-6|TRBV10-3|.|.
TGTGCCATCAGTGAAGCGTTGGGGGGAGGGGCCAACGTCCTGACTTTC
CAISEALGGGANVLTF
>12|TRBJ2-5|TRBV29-1|.|TRBD2
TGCAGCGTGCTAGCGGGAGTGGAGACCCAGTACTTC
CSVLAGVETQYF
>13|TRBJ2-2|TRBV19|.|.
TGTGCCAGTAAGTGGAGCCACACCGGGGAGCTGTTTTTT
CASKWSHTGELFF
>14|TRBJ1-2|TRBV6-5|few|.
TGTGCCAGCAGTGAAAATCCCCTCGCCTCGGGCTACACCTTC
CASSENPLASGYTF
>11|TRBJ2-1|TRBV6-6|.|.
TGTGCCAGCTCGCGGACAGATGAACAGTTCTTC
CASSRTDEQFF